This T cell receptor (beta chain) was sequenced in a study of OX40 agonist ivuxolimab in advanced cancers. In the study overall: The costimulatory receptor OX40 (CD134) was targeted by ivuxolimab, a fully human IgG2 agonistic monoclonal antibody. Of the approximately 50 dose-escalation patients, hepatocellular carcinoma was present in around 20, melanoma in about 15, renal cell carcinoma in 9 and head and neck cancer in 9. The dose-escalation cohort was 80% to 90% male with a mean age of about 60 years, ranging from about 23 to 85. Patients were allowed to have had prior anti-PD-1, anti-PD-L1 or anti-CTLA-4 therapy, and approximately 40% of the dose-escalation patients had previously received checkpoint inhibitors. The monotherapy dose-escalation portion (N ≈ 50 patients) of the phase I ivuxolimab trial is reported in the paper. The point of sequencing TCRbeta in the periphery was to test whether ivuxolimab changed TCR sequence diversity and drove clonal T-cell expansion. Intravenous ivuxolimab was administered to patients every 2 weeks at six dose levels: 0.01, 0.1, 0.3, 1.5, 3 and 10 mg/kg. Partial responses occurred in three dose-escalation patients: two with cutaneous melanoma and one with hepatocellular carcinoma. Summary of the overall study and its limitations: The antigen specificity of the peripheral T cells that underwent clonal expansion was not determined. Clonal expansion of both CD4+ and CD8+ blood T cells was observed from baseline to week 6 at doses 0.1 to 3.0 mg/kg. After ivuxolimab, expanded clones were on average more numerous among CD8+ T cells than among CD4+ T cells. Low levels of normalized T-cell clonal expansion were also shown by some nonresponding patients. Partial responders in the 0.1-3.0 mg/kg groups had among the lowest normalized peripheral clonal expansion, especially among CD8+ T cells.

The trial excluded patients who had a history of autoimmune disease or who were on systemic immunosuppression. Peripheral blood for TCR sequencing was drawn from every dose cohort at baseline, at cycle 4 day 1 and at cycle 7 day 1. The samples were taken from a phase I, first-in-human, multicenter, open-label dose-escalation trial of ivuxolimab. Adults with locally advanced or metastatic head and neck squamous cell, hepatocellular, melanoma or renal cell carcinoma were enrolled in the trial. Before TCR sequencing, CD4+ T cells and CD8+ T cells from peripheral blood were sorted into separate populations. Genomic DNA was extracted from sorted cells for sequencing of the TCRbeta CDR3 region. TCRbeta CDR3 regions were sequenced using the immunoSEQ Assay. TCRdb mirrors the immuneACCESS table, restricted to in-frame sequences. Some clones are absent from its copies; in checked studies, under half trace to an unresolved V gene, and the reason for the others is unknown. This sample gives approximately 47,000 clones in total; around nine tenths of them show up just once. The ten most abundant clones make up over 1.5% of the sample.

V sheds 1 base and J sheds 5 bases, leaving 7 bases between their ends. The CDR1 and CDR2 encoded by the germline V gene are SGHDT and YYEEEE. From the cysteine up to the phenylalanine, the CDR3 has a length of 13 residues. Here the CDR3 DNA is all that survives: 39 bases in frame from base 1. Comment on this clone: Its target antigen remains unknown. No much larger clonotype is one base removed from it; base qualities were not supplied.

Sequenced here: CD4+ or CD8+ T cells sorted from blood, sampled in a trial of the OX40 agonist ivuxolimab. The chain joins TRBV5-6 to TRBJ1-5, with TRBD1 perhaps the D gene, on 6 matching bases. The TCR originated in an adult with an advanced solid tumor such as melanoma, head and neck, liver or kidney cancer. Here the CDR3 is given as CASSLNRDQPQHF. The DNA is as follows: TGTGCCAGCAGCTTGAACAGGGATCAGCCCCAGCATTTT.